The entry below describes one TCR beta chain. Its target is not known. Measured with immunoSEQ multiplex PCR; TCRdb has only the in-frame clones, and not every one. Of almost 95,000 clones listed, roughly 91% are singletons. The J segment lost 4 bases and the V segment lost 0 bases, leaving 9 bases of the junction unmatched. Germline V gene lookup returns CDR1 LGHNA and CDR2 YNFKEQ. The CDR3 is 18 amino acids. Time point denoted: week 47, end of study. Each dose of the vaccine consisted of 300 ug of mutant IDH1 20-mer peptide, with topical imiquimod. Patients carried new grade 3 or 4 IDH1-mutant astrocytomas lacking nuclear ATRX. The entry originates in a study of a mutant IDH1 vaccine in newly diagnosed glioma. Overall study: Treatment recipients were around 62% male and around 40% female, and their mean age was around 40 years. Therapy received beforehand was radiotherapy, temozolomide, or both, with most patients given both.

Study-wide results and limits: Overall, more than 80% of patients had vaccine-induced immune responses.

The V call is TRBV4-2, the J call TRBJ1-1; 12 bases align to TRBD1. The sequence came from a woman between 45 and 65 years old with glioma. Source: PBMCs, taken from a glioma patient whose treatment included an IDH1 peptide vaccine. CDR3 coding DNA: TGTGCCAGCAGCCAAGATCGAGCGGGGACAGGGGGCGGCACTGAAGCTTTCTTT. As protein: CASSQDRAGTGGGTEAFF.